Reported below is one T cell receptor (beta chain). Its antigen is as yet unknown. V was cut by 1 base and J by 4 bases, with 14 bases left in between. Looked up from germline, CDR1 is GTSNPN and CDR2 is SVGIG (reference sequence). This CDR3 is 15 amino acids long. Each sample had two DNA replicates, about 0.5 ug blood or roughly 1.5 ug tissue. Generated by immunoSEQ multiplex PCR, the TCRdb table keeps only in-frame clones and is missing some. Of 20,000 or so clones in the sample, about 70% are singletons; the top ten hold 25% to 30%. The sample is drawn from a study of early stage breast cancer tumors. Findings and limits, study-wide: Blood repertoires resembled normal breast more than tumor.

The TCR was taken from a person in their sixties or seventies with breast cancer. Input material: blood. The chain joins TRBV30 to TRBJ1-5; D ambiguous. The DNA for the CDR3 is TGTGCCTGGAGTGCGGCAGGATCCCCTAATCAGCCCCAGCATTTT. Residues: CAWSAAGSPNQPQHF.